A selection of T cell receptor beta chains follows, all from one sample in a study of post-analysis software for immune sequencing data. Each CDR3 protein gets one entry after TCRdb re-called the PCR reads with MiXCR. The sample holds fewer than 900,000 distinct CDR3 sequences, roughly 46% seen once. The specimen sequenced was blood. These receptors all stem from a girl between 5 and 17 years old with multiple sclerosis. CDR3s include the opening cysteine and the closing phenylalanine or tryptophan. A D gene is named only where the DNA matches it firmly. Clone size is given for some rows only: seen once, a few or many times, or a class if the clone is expanded.

TRBV11-2	TRBD1	.	TRBJ2-1	CASRQGSTRSSYNEQFF	TGTGCCAGCAGACAGGGGTCTACTCGGAGCTCCTACAATGAGCAGTTCTTC
TRBV28	.	.	TRBJ2-7	CASSLGTPEVVSYEQYF	TGTGCCAGCAGTTTAGGGACACCAGAAGTGGTCTCCTACGAGCAGTACTTC
TRBV19	.	once	TRBJ2-5	CASSEARIGAQYF	TGTGCCAGTAGTGAGGCTAGAATAGGGGCCCAGTACTTC
TRBV6-6	.	.	TRBJ2-7	CASLGDFYNEQYF	TGTGCCTCCCTAGGGGACTTTTACAATGAGCAGTACTTC
TRBV29-1	TRBD1	.	TRBJ2-1	CSVGAGQGPYNEQFF	TGCAGCGTTGGGGCAGGACAGGGGCCCTACAATGAGCAGTTCTTC
TRBV5-5	.	.	TRBJ2-5	CASSFSSGETQYF	TGTGCCAGCAGCTTTTCGTCTGGGGAGACCCAGTACTTC
TRBV20-1	.	.	TRBJ2-6	CSARVGTGANVLTF	TGCAGTGCTAGAGTCGGGACTGGGGCCAACGTCCTGACTTTC
TRBV20-1	TRBD1	.	TRBJ2-5	CSARDQQGLGETQYF	TGCAGTGCTAGAGACCAACAGGGGTTGGGGGAGACCCAGTACTTC
TRBV10-3	.	few	TRBJ2-7	CASNEGDEQYF	TGTGCCTCCAACGAGGGGGACGAGCAGTACTTC
TRBV7-6	.	.	TRBJ2-7	CASSLRTPYEQYF	TGTGCCAGCAGCCTCCGGACCCCCTACGAGCAGTACTTC
TRBV29-1	TRBD1	.	TRBJ2-6	CSVGGVGTGKSGANVLTF	TGCAGCGTTGGGGGTGTCGGGACAGGGAAATCTGGGGCCAACGTCCTGACTTTC
TRBV9	TRBD1	once	TRBJ2-5	CASSLAGTGEGETQYF	TGTGCCAGCAGCCTTGCCGGGACAGGGGAAGGAGAGACCCAGTACTTC
TRBV5-6	.	.	TRBJ2-5	CASSPGRKRFQETQYF	TGTGCCAGCAGTCCTGGACGGAAGAGGTTCCAGGAGACCCAGTACTTC
TRBV5-4	.	.	TRBJ1-1	CASSPAGANTEAFF	TGTGCCAGCAGCCCGGCTGGGGCGAACACTGAAGCTTTCTTT
TRBV9	TRBD1	few	TRBJ1-2	CASKRTGYGYTF	TGTGCCAGCAAGAGGACAGGTTATGGCTACACCTTC
TRBV15	.	.	TRBJ1-2	CATSRSSNNYGYTF	TGTGCCACCAGCAGGTCGAGTAACAACTATGGCTACACCTTC
TRBV3-1	TRBD2	few	TRBJ2-1	CASSQALAGVVDEQFF	TGTGCCAGCAGCCAAGCCCTAGCGGGAGTGGTGGATGAGCAGTTCTTC
TRBV6-5	TRBD1	.	TRBJ2-4	CASSIQGGRQYF	TGTGCCAGCAGTATACAGGGGGGACGGCAGTACTTC
TRBV2	TRBD2	.	TRBJ2-7	CASSELESGIPYEQYF	TGTGCCAGCAGTGAATTAGAGAGCGGGATCCCATACGAGCAGTACTTC
TRBV7-2	.	.	TRBJ2-1	CASSSRGGSGRLGWNEQFF	TGTGCCAGCAGCTCCAGGGGGGGTAGCGGGCGACTGGGGTGGAATGAGCAGTTCTTC
TRBV10-3	.	few	TRBJ2-1	CAISGNRGPYNEQFF	TGTGCCATCAGTGGGAACAGAGGCCCCTACAATGAGCAGTTCTTC
TRBV5-4	TRBD1	.	TRBJ1-2	CASSPPPGTGAASNYGYTF	TGTGCCAGCAGCCCTCCTCCGGGGACAGGGGCGGCCTCTAACTATGGCTACACCTTC
TRBV5-6	.	.	TRBJ1-2	CASSYTGKGYGYTF	TGTGCCAGCAGCTATACTGGAAAGGGCTATGGCTACACCTTC